The 7 T cell receptor beta chains given below trace back to one sample, sequenced in a study of technical replicates of blood from several donors. Some clones are missing from TCRdb's copy, which holds only in-frame ones; the method was immunoSEQ multiplex PCR. Among about 83,000 clones listed, around 94% were seen once. Sequenced material: T cells isolated from PBMCs. The source is a human donor in good health.

The genes are TRBV7-9 and TRBJ1-2; D is possibly TRBD1 (6 bases). Germline values: CDR1 SEHNR, CDR2 FQNEAQ (reference sequence). The CDR3 extends over 15 amino acids. Trimming stripped 8 bases from V and 3 bases from J, with 19 bases between. The CDR3 bases are TGTGCCAGCGCCCCGGACAACAGGGCGCACTATGGCTACACCTTC. The encoded protein is CASAPDNRAHYGYTF.

The V gene is TRBV4-1, the J gene TRBJ2-7; 9 nucleotides align to TRBD2. Unmatched junction bases numbered 6, after V lost 3 bases and J lost 0 bases. CDR1 and CDR2 (germline): MGHRA, YSYEKL. The length of the CDR3 is 16 residues. DNA of the CDR3: TGCGCCAGCAGCCAGGGATCTAGCGGGGTCTCCTACGAGCAGTACTTC. It yields the protein CASSQGSSGVSYEQYF.

The chain joins TRBV5-1 to TRBJ1-2, with D perhaps TRBD1 (6 bases). This CDR3 is 13 amino acids long. The germline V gene has CDR1 SGHRS and CDR2 YFSETQ. Trimming took off 4 bases at V and 6 bases at J, with 13 bases between the two ends. CDR3 amino acids: CASSPGPGDGYTF. CDR3 sequence (DNA): TGCGCCAGCAGCCCCGGCCCAGGGGATGGCTACACCTTC.

The J gene is TRBJ1-5, the V gene TRBV2; D is uncertain. The germline CDR1 and CDR2 sequences are SNHLY and FYNNEI. The CDR3 has 15 residues. Trimming removed 5 bases at V and 2 bases at J, with 13 bases between. The CDR3 coding sequence is TGTGCCAGCAGTCCTCCTTCGCGAGGCAATCAGCCCCAGCATTTT. This encodes CASSPPSRGNQPQHF.

The rearrangement links TRBV6-1 to TRBJ2-7; D is unresolved. V lost 0 bases to trimming and J lost 2 bases, with 14 bases between them. Germline V gene data show CDR1 as MNHNS and CDR2 as SASEGT. The CDR3 has 16 residues. This chain's CDR3 is CASSEALSLGPYEQYF. The CDR3 bases are TGTGCCAGCAGTGAAGCTCTTTCCCTAGGCCCCTACGAGCAGTACTTC.

The chain has TRBV4-1 and TRBJ2-5; D gene uncertain. Per germline, CDR1 MGHRA and CDR2 YSYEKL. Deletions cut 2 bases from V and 1 base from J, with 8 bases between. The CDR3 contains 14 residues. The chain's CDR3 is CASSQLTFQETQYF. The CDR3 DNA sequence: TGCGCCAGCAGCCAATTGACATTCCAAGAGACCCAGTACTTC.

The chain is built from TRBV11-3 and TRBJ2-1; 9 bases are shared with TRBD1. Germline trimming cut 1 base from V and 4 bases from J; bases unmatched to any gene: 2. In germline, CDR1 is SGHNT, CDR2 YENEEA. The CDR3 runs 15 residues. The CDR3 region is CASSLAGTGYNEQFF. The CDR3 DNA is TGTGCCAGCAGCTTAGCCGGGACAGGGTACAATGAGCAGTTCTTC.